The rows below give T cell receptor beta chains drawn from one sample of a study of siplizumab effects on memory and regulatory T cells. The assay was immunoSEQ multiplex PCR, and TCRdb's table has in-frame clones only and misses some. The data hold about 100,000 clones, with 85% to 95% observed a single time. Sequenced sample: non-Treg CD4+ T cells sorted from blood. The receptor source for this set is a human donor in good health. CDR3s include the opening cysteine and the closing phenylalanine or tryptophan. D genes are given only for firm matches. Not all rows give a size; the values are once, few, many and, for expanded clones, a class.

>13|-|TRBJ1-1|-|TRBV28
TGTGCCAGCAGTTTAGGGGTGCGGGGTGAAGCTTTCTTT
CASSLGVRGEAFF
>14|-|TRBJ1-2|-|TRBV29-1
TGCAGCGCCCCCACCCGGGGCGCGGACTATGGCTACACCTTC
CSAPTRGADYGYTF
>16|TRBD1|TRBJ1-4|-|TRBV4-1
TGCGCCAGCAGCCCCCAACAGGGGGGGACTAATGAAAAACTGTTTTTT
CASSPQQGGTNEKLFF
>15|-|TRBJ2-2|-|TRBV14
TGTGCCAGCAGCCCAGTTAATGGGAGAGCCGGGGAGCTGTTTTTT
CASSPVNGRAGELFF
>14|TRBD1|TRBJ1-1|-|TRBV6-6
TGTGCCAGCAGCCGCCAGGGGGGAATCACTGAAGCTTTCTTT
CASSRQGGITEAFF
>12|-|TRBJ1-6|-|TRBV7-9
TGTGCCAGCAGCTTAGGAGATTCACCCCTCCACTTT
CASSLGDSPLHF
>16|-|TRBJ1-6|-|TRBV6-5
TGTGCCAGCAGTTACCGGGGAGGAGGGGTGGAGGTCCCCCTCCACTTT
CASSYRGGGVEVPLHF
>12|-|TRBJ2-1|-|TRBV7-8
TGTGCCAGCAGGAGGCGAGACAATGAGCAGTTCTTC
CASRRRDNEQFF
>13|-|TRBJ1-2|-|TRBV4-1
TGCGCCAGCAGTTTCGACAGGAACTATGGCTACACCTTC
CASSFDRNYGYTF
>15|TRBD1|TRBJ2-2|-|TRBV30
TGTGCCTGGAGTGGATCAGGGGGAGTTACCGGGGAGCTGTTTTTT
CAWSGSGGVTGELFF
>16|TRBD2|TRBJ2-7|-|TRBV7-9
TGTGCCAGCAGCCGACCACTAGCGGGAGGAAGCTACGAGCAGTACTTC
CASSRPLAGGSYEQYF
>14|-|TRBJ2-5|-|TRBV5-1
TGCGCCAGCAGCTTGGTATCGGCCGACGGGACCCAGTACTTC
CASSLVSADGTQYF
>14|-|TRBJ2-7|-|TRBV5-6
TGTGCCAGCAGCGTCGGGACTGCCACCTACGAGCAGTACTTC
CASSVGTATYEQYF
>14|-|TRBJ1-2|-|TRBV5-4
TGTGCCAGCAGCTTGACCGGGGCAGGATATGGCTACACCTTC
CASSLTGAGYGYTF
>15|-|TRBJ2-2|-|TRBV5-1
TGCGCCAGCAGCTTGGGGACATTAAACACCGGGGAGCTGTTTTTT
CASSLGTLNTGELFF
>13|-|TRBJ1-2|-|TRBV28
TGTGCCAGCAGTTCCTCACTCAAGGATGGCTACACCTTC
CASSSSLKDGYTF
>15|TRBD1|TRBJ2-7|-|TRBV5-3
TGTGCCAGCAGCACCGGGACAGGGAGTTACTACGAGCAGTACTTC
CASSTGTGSYYEQYF
>15|-|TRBJ1-5|-|TRBV4-1
TGCGCCAGCAGCCCCGGCGGGGGGGGGAATCAGCCCCAGCATTTT
CASSPGGGGNQPQHF
>17|TRBD2|TRBJ2-3|-|TRBV28
TGTGCCAGCAGTTTCTCCCCTAGCGGGAGGGCCCCAGATACGCAGTATTTT
CASSFSPSGRAPDTQYF
>13|TRBD1|TRBJ1-4|-|TRBV6-5
TGTGCCAGCAGTCCAGGGGGTAATGAAAAACTGTTTTTT
CASSPGGNEKLFF
>16|TRBD2|TRBJ2-1|-|TRBV7-3
TGTGCCAGCAGCCTAAGAGGACTAGCGGGCTACAATGAGCAGTTCTTC
CASSLRGLAGYNEQFF
>13|-|TRBJ1-3|once|TRBV10-3
TGTGCCATCTGTCCGAGCTCTGGAAACACCATATATTTT
CAICPSSGNTIYF
>14|-|TRBJ1-4|-|TRBV7-8
TGTGCCAGCAGCCTGGAGGTCCTTAATGAAAAACTGTTTTTT
CASSLEVLNEKLFF
>15|-|TRBJ2-3|-|TRBV5-1
TGCGCCAGCAGCTTGGGTGGGAGCTCGACCCTTACGCAGTATTTT
CASSLGGSSTLTQYF
>15|TRBD2|TRBJ2-1|-|TRBV6-5
TGTGCCAGCAGTTCCCTGGGCGGGAGTAACAATGAGCAGTTCTTC
CASSSLGGSNNEQFF
>16|TRBD1|TRBJ2-7|few|TRBV5-1
TGCGCCAGCAGCCCCCCCCGGACAGGGTTTTCGTCCGAGCAGTACTTC
CASSPPRTGFSSEQYF
>15|-|TRBJ1-4|-|TRBV29-1
TGCAGCGTTCGAAAGGGGGGGGCTACTAATGAAAAACTGTTTTTT
CSVRKGGATNEKLFF
>12|-|TRBJ2-3|few|TRBV28
TGTGCCAGCAGACACAGGGACGATACGCAGTATTTT
CASRHRDDTQYF
>16|TRBD2|TRBJ2-3|-|TRBV7-3
TGTGCCAGCAGCTTAACTGCGGGAGGAGGGGCAGATACGCAGTATTTT
CASSLTAGGGADTQYF
>15|-|TRBJ2-5|-|TRBV7-9
TGTGCCAGCAGCTTAAGGGCAGGGGGGAGAGAGACCCAGTACTTC
CASSLRAGGRETQYF
>14|TRBD1|TRBJ2-5|-|TRBV5-5
TGTGCCAGCAGCCCAGGGACAGGCCAAGAGACCCAGTACTTC
CASSPGTGQETQYF
>19|TRBD2|TRBJ2-1|-|TRBV5-1
TGCGCCAGCAGCTCAACCGGACTAGCGGGATGGAGGTCCTACAATGAGCAGTTCTTC
CASSSTGLAGWRSYNEQFF
>13|TRBD1|TRBJ1-5|-|TRBV6-6
TGTGCCAGCGGACAGGGGGCTTTTCAGCCCCAGCATTTT
CASGQGAFQPQHF
>12|-|TRBJ2-1|-|TRBV9
TGTGCCAGCAAAAGGGAATACAATGAGCAGTTCTTC
CASKREYNEQFF
>15|TRBD2|TRBJ2-3|-|TRBV9
TGTGCCAGCAGCCGGAGCGGGGGCTACACAGATACGCAGTATTTT
CASSRSGGYTDTQYF
>14|TRBD1|TRBJ2-2|-|TRBV19
TGTGCCAGTGGCCGGGACAGGGTCACCGGGGAGCTGTTTTTT
CASGRDRVTGELFF
>15|-|TRBJ2-3|-|TRBV18
TGTGCCAGCTCACCACTTAGTGGCCACACAGATACGCAGTATTTT
CASSPLSGHTDTQYF
>14|-|TRBJ1-1|once|TRBV6-1
TGTGCCAGCAGTGAGTCAACAGGGATTTTGGAAGCTTTCTTT
CASSESTGILEAFF
>17|TRBD2|TRBJ2-7|few|TRBV10-2
TGCGCCAGCAGTGAGTCGAATAGCCCGACTAGCGGATACGAGCAGTACTTC
CASSESNSPTSGYEQYF
>17|TRBD1|TRBJ2-2|-|TRBV4-2
TGTGCCAGCAGCCAACCGAACAGGGGAAGGGACACCGGGGAGCTGTTTTTT
CASSQPNRGRDTGELFF
>14|TRBD2|TRBJ2-7|-|TRBV7-2
TGTGCCAGCAGCTCCCTGGGCGGGAGTATGGAGCAGTACTTC
CASSSLGGSMEQYF
>15|-|TRBJ2-1|-|TRBV9
TGTGCCAGCAGCGTAGGGACTTACTCCTACAATGAGCAGTTCTTC
CASSVGTYSYNEQFF
>15|-|TRBJ2-3|-|TRBV2
TGTGCCAGCAGTGTTCTCGGAATAGACACAGATACGCAGTATTTT
CASSVLGIDTDTQYF
>13|-|TRBJ2-3|once|TRBV7-3
TGTGCCAGCAGCTCCGGCCCCACAGATACGCAGTATTTT
CASSSGPTDTQYF
>17|-|TRBJ2-7|-|TRBV5-5
TGTGCCGGCAGCCGCCGGGAACAGTTAGGCGTTGGCTACGAGCAGTACTTC
CAGSRREQLGVGYEQYF
>14|-|TRBJ1-1|-|TRBV5-4
TGTGCCAGCAGCACCTCGGGAGCCTACACTGAAGCTTTCTTT
CASSTSGAYTEAFF
>12|TRBD1|TRBJ2-7|-|TRBV30
TGTGCCTCAATGACAGGGTACTACGAGCAGTACTTC
CASMTGYYEQYF
>14|-|TRBJ2-7|-|TRBV6-5
TGTGCCAGTAAACAGTATCGTGAGGATAGTAAGCAGTACTTC
CASKQYREDSKQYF
>13|-|TRBJ2-7|-|TRBV7-9
TGTGCCAGCAGCCCGACCGAAGTCGTCGAGCAGTACTTC
CASSPTEVVEQYF
>14|-|TRBJ1-1|-|TRBV9
TGTGCCAGCAGCGTTCGAGGCATGAACACTGAAGCTTTCTTT
CASSVRGMNTEAFF
>12|-|TRBJ1-2|-|TRBV4-2
TGTGCCAGCAGCCATGCCTTAGGGACTTACACCTTC
CASSHALGTYTF
>12|TRBD1|TRBJ1-4|once|TRBV10-3
TGTGCCATCAGCGACAGGGGTGAAAAACTGTTTTTT
CAISDRGEKLFF
>15|-|TRBJ1-1|-|TRBV5-4
TGTGCCAGCAGCCATACCCGGACAGTGAACACTGAAGCTTTCTTT
CASSHTRTVNTEAFF
>14|-|TRBJ2-5|-|TRBV5-4
TGTGCCAGCAGCCCCCCGGGAGTCCCGAAGACCCAGTACTTC
CASSPPGVPKTQYF
>13|-|TRBJ1-3|-|TRBV28
TGTGCCAGTCGGACTCACTCTGGAAACACCATATATTTT
CASRTHSGNTIYF
>15|TRBD2|TRBJ2-1|-|TRBV4-2
TGTGCCAGCAGCCGAGGGACTAGCGGCAACCCTGAGCAGTTCTTC
CASSRGTSGNPEQFF
>14|-|TRBJ1-5|-|TRBV2
TGTGCCAGCAAAGGGTATCGAGGGCATCAGCCCCAGCATTTT
CASKGYRGHQPQHF
>17|-|TRBJ2-7|-|TRBV5-4
TGTGCCAGCAGCTTTGGTCAGGGGAAGCTACTGTACTACGAGCAGTACTTC
CASSFGQGKLLYYEQYF
>15|-|TRBJ1-1|-|TRBV19
TGTGCCAGTAGTATGGGGGACCGAGCGAACACTGAAGCTTTCTTT
CASSMGDRANTEAFF
>13|-|TRBJ1-1|few|TRBV29-1
TGCAGCGTTACAACAAGGGTGGACACTGAAGCTTTCTTT
CSVTTRVDTEAFF